The 21 T cell receptor beta chains presented below share a single source sample, sequenced in a study of Ad26.COV2.S vaccination and SARS-CoV-2 variants. Sequencing was performed with immunoSEQ multiplex PCR; in TCRdb, only in-frame clones are kept and a portion is missing. The sample lists approximately 340,000 clones; under 95% were seen once. The source material was peripheral blood, sampled after recovery from COVID-19. Every receptor here comes from a human donor who had recovered from COVID-19.

This clone was observed once. The V and J genes are TRBV2 and TRBJ1-1, with 10 bases identical to TRBD1. Germline V lookup: CDR1 SNHLY, CDR2 FYNNEI. This CDR3 spans 14 amino acids. Unmatched junction bases numbered 6, after V lost 5 bases and J lost 6 bases. The CDR3: CASSPGQGRAEAFF. The CDR3 nucleotides are TGTGCCAGCAGTCCGGGACAGGGGCGTGCTGAAGCTTTCTTT.

This chain connects TRBV4-1 to TRBJ1-5; the D is unclear. Between the trimmed V and J ends, which lost 0 bases and 1 base, there was a span of 4 bases. This CDR3 has 14 residues. Per germline, CDR1 MGHRA and CDR2 YSYEKL. CDR3 residues: CASSQEGSNQPQHF. DNA for the CDR3: TGCGCCAGCAGCCAAGAAGGGAGCAATCAGCCCCAGCATTTT.

This rearrangement joins TRBV27 to TRBJ1-1; D is possibly TRBD1 (6 bases). Germline V lookup: CDR1 MNHEY, CDR2 SMNVEV (reference sequence). With 4 bases removed from V and 4 bases from J, the gap between germline ends came to 16 bases. The CDR3 consists of 15 residues. Here the CDR3 DNA reads TGTGCCAGCAGTTCGTACACAGGGACTGGCACTGAAGCTTTCTTT. It codes for CASSSYTGTGTEAFF.

The chain has TRBV7-9 and TRBJ1-2; D gene ambiguous. V lost 5 bases and J lost 3, with 22 bases in between. Looked up from germline, CDR1 is SEHNR and CDR2 is FQNEAQ (reference sequence). The CDR3 extends over 17 amino acids. DNA for the CDR3: TGTGCCAGCAGCGGCCCAAGCATCAGGACGGCGGACTATGGCTACACCTTC. Residues: CASSGPSIRTADYGYTF.

The chain couples TRBV12-3 or TRBV12-4 to TRBJ2-1; no reliable D call. The CDR3 has 11 amino acids. V lost 6 bases, J lost 12 bases, and 12 bases lay in between. CDR3 sequence (DNA): TGTGCCAGCAGCGTCCTATCTTTGCAGTTCTTC. Amino acids: CASSVLSLQFF.

The chain is built from TRBV24-1 and TRBJ2-3, with unresolved D. There are 13 residues in the CDR3. Germline lookup yields CDR1 KGHDR and CDR2 SFDVKD. V was pared by 4 bases and J by 5 bases, with 9 bases between. CDR3 sequence: CATSDPPGDTQYF. The CDR3 nucleotides read TGTGCCACCAGTGACCCTCCTGGAGATACGCAGTATTTT.

Note on this clone: One end of the junction does not line up with germline, which may come from a read error. The identical CDR3 is also encoded by other nucleotide sequences in the sample. CDR3 in amino acids: CASSQWGDGYTF. In nucleotides, the CDR3 is TGCGCCAGCAGTCAATGGGGTGACGGCTACACCTTC. This chain links TRBV6-5 with TRBJ1-2, with unresolved D. This CDR3 is built from 12 residues. CDR1 is MNHEY, CDR2 SVGAGI, per germline.

CDR3 protein: CASSEGQNNQPQHF. The CDR3 coding sequence is TGTGCCAGCAGCGAAGGACAGAACAATCAGCCCCAGCATTTT. The chain couples TRBV11-2 to TRBJ1-5; possible D gene TRBD1, 6 bases. Per germline, CDR1 SGHAT and CDR2 FQNNGV. V shed 5 bases and J shed 3 bases, with 11 bases lying between them. The CDR3 has 14 residues. The complete variable domain, with remaining parts taken from reference TRBV11-2 and TRBJ1-5, reads EAGVAQSPRYKIIEKRQSVAFWCNPISGHATLYWYQQILGQGPKLLIQFQNNGVVDDSQLPKDRFSAERLKGVDSTLKIQPAKLEDSAVYLCASSEGQNNQPQHFGDGTRLSIL.

V is TRBV7-9 and J is TRBJ2-7; the match to TRBD1 covers 7 bases. J lost 0 bases, V lost 2 bases, and 4 bases had no gene match. Germline V gene data show CDR1 as SEHNR and CDR2 as FQNEAQ (reference sequence). This CDR3 is built from 15 residues. CDR3 amino acids: CASSLTGESSYEQYF. The CDR3 coding sequence is TGTGCCAGCAGCTTAACAGGGGAGAGCTCCTACGAGCAGTACTTC.

CDR3 sequence (DNA): TGTGCCAGCAGTTCCACCAGTTCGAGACAGAGATATCAGCCCCAGCATTTT. Translation: CASSSTSSRQRYQPQHF. The rearrangement links TRBV6-2 or TRBV6-3 to TRBJ1-5; TRBD1 might be the D (5 bases). With 4 bases removed from V and 5 bases from J, the gap between germline ends came to 21 bases. CDR1 and CDR2 (germline): MNHEY, SVGEGT. The CDR3 is 17 residues long.

The DNA of the CDR3 is TGTGCCAGCAGTTTATATGACAGCAATCAGCCCCAGCATTTT. Protein sequence: CASSLYDSNQPQHF. The rearrangement links TRBV28 to TRBJ1-5; D gene ambiguous. The CDR3 has 14 residues. Trimming took off 1 base at V and 1 base at J, with 5 bases between the two ends. CDR1 is MDHEN, CDR2 SYDVKM, per germline.

V gene TRBV7-9 combines with J gene TRBJ2-5; TRBD1 matches at 9 bases. The CDR3 consists of 16 residues. CDR1 and CDR2 (germline): SEHNR, FQNEAQ (reference sequence). V shed 1 base and J 3 bases; nucleotides not matched to a gene: 6. CDR3 in amino acids: CASSLVMGQGKETQYF. The CDR3 region has the DNA TGTGCCAGCAGCTTAGTAATGGGACAGGGAAAAGAGACCCAGTACTTC.

V usage is TRBV5-6 and J usage is TRBJ1-3, with TRBD1 as a possible D gene (5 bases). The germline V gene has CDR1 SGHDT and CDR2 YYEEEE. This CDR3 has 12 amino acids. V dropped 7 bases and J dropped 3 bases, with 8 bases sitting between them. The CDR3 loop is CASGDSGNTIYF. CDR3 DNA sequence: TGTGCCAGCGGCGACAGTGGAAACACCATATATTTT.

The chain is built from TRBV5-6 and TRBJ2-7, with 7 bases identical to TRBD1. The CDR3 totals 14 residues. After removal of 2 bases from V and 3 bases from J, the junction contained 5 bases not matched to a gene. Germline assignment: CDR1 SGHDT and CDR2 YYEEEE. The CDR3 bases are TGTGCCAGCAGCTTCGGGACAGAGCTCTACGAGCAGTACTTC. This codes for CASSFGTELYEQYF.

The chain couples TRBV5-6 to TRBJ2-4, with 10 positions matching TRBD2. This CDR3 is 17 amino acids long. The trim removed 0 bases at V and 6 bases at J, leaving 9 bases unmatched. Germline V gene lookup returns CDR1 SGHDT and CDR2 YYEEEE. The CDR3 loop is CASSLGKIAGGGNIQYF. The CDR3, as DNA: TGTGCCAGCAGCTTGGGTAAAATAGCGGGGGGCGGAAACATTCAGTACTTC.

The V and J genes are TRBV7-2 and TRBJ1-2; the match to TRBD1 covers 10 bases. The CDR3 covers 15 residues. Germline V gene lookup returns CDR1 SGHTA and CDR2 FQGNSA. V lost 5 bases to trimming and J lost 6 bases; unmatched junction nucleotides: 9. CDR3 sequence: CASSLGQGLSHGYTF. The CDR3 nucleotides read TGTGCCAGCAGCCTGGGACAGGGGCTAAGCCATGGCTACACCTTC.

This sequence joins TRBV9 and TRBJ2-5; 8 bases are a match to TRBD2. V gave up 0 bases and J gave up 1 base; unmatched junction bases: 2. CDR1 and CDR2 (germline): SGDLS, YYNGEE. The CDR3 has 15 residues. The CDR3 spells CASSVATSVQETQYF. The CDR3 DNA reads as TGTGCCAGCAGCGTAGCGACTAGCGTCCAAGAGACCCAGTACTTC.

This clone appeared a single time. This chain connects TRBV3-1 (or the pseudogene TRBV3-2) to TRBJ1-1; no reliable D call. Per germline, CDR1 LGHDT and CDR2 YNNKEL (reference sequence). The V end lost 6 bases, the J end lost 2 bases, and 16 bases lay between the germline ends. The CDR3 runs to 15 residues. This CDR3 is CASSDRGRRNTEAFF. The CDR3 region has the DNA TGTGCCAGCAGTGACCGCGGACGTCGTAACACTGAAGCTTTCTTT.

V gene TRBV9 combines with J gene TRBJ2-1; TRBD2 agrees at 9 bases. Germline CDR1 SGDLS, CDR2 YYNGEE. Germline trimming cut 3 bases from V and 6 bases from J; bases unmatched to any gene: 10. The CDR3 consists of 16 residues. The CDR3 region is CASSAHSGGHRNEQFF. DNA of the CDR3: TGTGCCAGCAGCGCCCATAGCGGGGGCCACCGCAATGAGCAGTTCTTC. Supplemented by reference TRBV9 and TRBJ2-1, the full variable domain reads DSGVTQTPKHLITATGQRVTLRCSPRSGDLSVYWYQQSLDQGLQFLIQYYNGEERAKGNILERFSAQQFPDLHSELNLSSLELGDSALYFCASSAHSGGHRNEQFFGPGTRLTVL.

In this sample, this clone turned up once. The V call is TRBV2, the J call TRBJ1-5; D remains unclear. The CDR3 loop spans 15 amino acids. Per germline, CDR1 SNHLY and CDR2 FYNNEI. Trimming removed 7 bases at V and 1 base at J, with 14 bases between. The chain's CDR3 is CASKSALGSNQPQHF. Written as DNA, the CDR3 is TGTGCCAGCAAATCAGCTCTCGGGAGCAATCAGCCCCAGCATTTT.

The chain uses TRBV3-1 (or the pseudogene TRBV3-2) and TRBJ1-2; possible D gene TRBD1, 6 bases. From germline, CDR1 is LGHDT and CDR2 YNNKEL (reference sequence). With 2 bases removed from V and 0 bases from J, the gap between germline ends came to 13 bases. This CDR3 spans 16 amino acids. CDR3 loop: CASSQLATGSNYGYTF. As DNA, the CDR3 is TGTGCCAGCAGCCAATTGGCAACAGGGTCTAACTATGGCTACACCTTC.